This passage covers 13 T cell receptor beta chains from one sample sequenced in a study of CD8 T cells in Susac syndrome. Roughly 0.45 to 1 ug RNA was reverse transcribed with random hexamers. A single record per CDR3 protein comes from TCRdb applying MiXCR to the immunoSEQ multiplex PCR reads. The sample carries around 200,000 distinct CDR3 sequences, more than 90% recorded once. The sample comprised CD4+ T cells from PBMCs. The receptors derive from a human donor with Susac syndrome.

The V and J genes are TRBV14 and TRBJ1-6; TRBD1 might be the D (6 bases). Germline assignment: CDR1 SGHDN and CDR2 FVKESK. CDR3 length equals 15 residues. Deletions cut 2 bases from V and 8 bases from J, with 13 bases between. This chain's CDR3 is CASSQLRAGDSPLHF. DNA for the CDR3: TGTGCCAGCAGCCAACTTCGGGCAGGGGATTCACCCCTCCACTTT.

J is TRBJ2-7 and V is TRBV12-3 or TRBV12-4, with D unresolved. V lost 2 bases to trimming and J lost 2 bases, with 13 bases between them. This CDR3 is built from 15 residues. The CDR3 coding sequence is TGTGCCAGCAGTTTAAGGTCTGGCAGGACCTACGAGCAGTACTTC. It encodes CASSLRSGRTYEQYF.

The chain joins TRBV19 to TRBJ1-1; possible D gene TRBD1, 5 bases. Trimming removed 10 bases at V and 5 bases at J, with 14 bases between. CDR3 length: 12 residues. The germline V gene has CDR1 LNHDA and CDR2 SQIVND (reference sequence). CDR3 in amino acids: CATRSRGTEAFF. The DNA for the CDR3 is TGTGCCACCAGATCACGGGGGACTGAAGCTTTCTTT.

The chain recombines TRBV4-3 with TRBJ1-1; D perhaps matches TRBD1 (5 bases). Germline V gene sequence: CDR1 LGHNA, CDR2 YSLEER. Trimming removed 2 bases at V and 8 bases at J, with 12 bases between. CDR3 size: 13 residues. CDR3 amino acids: CASSQQGKGEAFF. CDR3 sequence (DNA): TGCGCCAGCAGCCAACAGGGAAAAGGGGAAGCTTTCTTT.

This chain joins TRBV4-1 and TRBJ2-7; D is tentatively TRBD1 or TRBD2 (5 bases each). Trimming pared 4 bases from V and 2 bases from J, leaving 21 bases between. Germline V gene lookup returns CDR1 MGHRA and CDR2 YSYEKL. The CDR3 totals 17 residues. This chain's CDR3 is CASSRSPTKTGPYEQYF. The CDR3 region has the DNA TGCGCCAGCAGCCGAAGCCCGACAAAGACGGGACCCTACGAGCAGTACTTC.

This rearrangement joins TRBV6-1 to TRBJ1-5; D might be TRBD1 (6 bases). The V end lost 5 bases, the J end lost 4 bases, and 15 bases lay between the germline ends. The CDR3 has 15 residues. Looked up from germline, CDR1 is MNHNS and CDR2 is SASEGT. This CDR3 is CASSPLRTANQPQHF. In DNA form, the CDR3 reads TGTGCCAGCAGTCCACTACGGACAGCTAATCAGCCCCAGCATTTT.

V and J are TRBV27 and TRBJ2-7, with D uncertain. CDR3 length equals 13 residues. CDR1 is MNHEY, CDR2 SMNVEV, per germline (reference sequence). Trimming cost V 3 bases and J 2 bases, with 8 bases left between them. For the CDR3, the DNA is TGTGCCAGCAGTTTCTTTAACCCCTACGAGCAGTACTTC. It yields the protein CASSFFNPYEQYF.

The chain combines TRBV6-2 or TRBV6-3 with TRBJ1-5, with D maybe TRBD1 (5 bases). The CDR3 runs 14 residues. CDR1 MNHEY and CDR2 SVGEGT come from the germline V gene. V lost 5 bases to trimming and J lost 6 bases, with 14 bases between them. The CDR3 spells CASSLRQRGQPQHF. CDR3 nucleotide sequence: TGTGCCAGCAGTCTTCGACAGCGGGGTCAGCCCCAGCATTTT.

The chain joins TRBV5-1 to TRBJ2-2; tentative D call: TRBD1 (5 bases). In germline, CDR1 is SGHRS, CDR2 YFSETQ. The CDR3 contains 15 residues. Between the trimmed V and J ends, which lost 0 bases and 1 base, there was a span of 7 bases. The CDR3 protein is CASSLDTGNTGELFF. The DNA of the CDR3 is TGCGCCAGCAGCTTGGATACAGGGAACACCGGGGAGCTGTTTTTT.

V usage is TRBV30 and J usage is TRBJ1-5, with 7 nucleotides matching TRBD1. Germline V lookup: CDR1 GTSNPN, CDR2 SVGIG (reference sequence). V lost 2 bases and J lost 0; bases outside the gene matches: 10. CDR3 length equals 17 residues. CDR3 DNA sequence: TGTGCCTGGAGTCAAAAACAGGGGTTCAATAGCAATCAGCCCCAGCATTTT. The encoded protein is CAWSQKQGFNSNQPQHF.

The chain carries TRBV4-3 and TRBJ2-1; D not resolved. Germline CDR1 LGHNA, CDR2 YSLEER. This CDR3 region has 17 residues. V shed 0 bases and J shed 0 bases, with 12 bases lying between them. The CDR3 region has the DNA TGCGCCAGCAGCCAAGATCCTGGTGCTAGCTCCTACAATGAGCAGTTCTTC. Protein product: CASSQDPGASSYNEQFF.

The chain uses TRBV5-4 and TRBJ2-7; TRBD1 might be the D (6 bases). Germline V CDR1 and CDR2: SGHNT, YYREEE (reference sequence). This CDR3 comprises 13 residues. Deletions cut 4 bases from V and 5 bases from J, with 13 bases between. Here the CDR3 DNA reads TGTGCCAGCAGCACCTCTTCAGGGGACGAGCAGTACTTC. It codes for CASSTSSGDEQYF.

CDR3 DNA sequence: TGTGCCAGCAGCCAAGCGTGGCGGGGGGAAAAACTGTTTTTT. It specifies CASSQAWRGEKLFF. The chain is built from TRBV3-1 and TRBJ1-4, with D possibly matching TRBD1 (5 bases). The length of the CDR3 is 14 residues. Trimming removed 1 base at V and 8 bases at J, with 11 bases between. From germline, CDR1 is LGHDT and CDR2 YNNKEL (reference sequence).